This T cell receptor (beta chain) came from a study of blood T cells in healthy people across ages. Points on this clonotype: Its specificity is unknown.

The CDR3 sequence is 15 residues long. The V gene end was trimmed by 4 bases and the J gene end by 6 bases; junction bases not matched to a gene: 4. Germline loops: CDR1 SGHTA, CDR2 FQGNSA. A second about 6 to 12 cycle PCR used barcoded and J-beta primers. CDR3-containing paired-end reads numbering at least 2.5 million came from each sample. MiXCR, applied by TCRdb to the 5' RACE reads, yields one record per CDR3 protein. Counted here are some 800,000 distinct CDR3 sequences, around 45% occurring once; the ten biggest clones make up 15% to 25%. Regarding the study as a whole: Naive T cell percentage by flow cytometry tracked strongly with beta diversity. Unsorted PBMC input precluded a conclusive naive versus antigen-experienced comparison.

V usage is TRBV7-2 and J usage is TRBJ2-1; the match to TRBD2 covers 12 bases. The source is a man aged 60-69 years in good health. Material: blood. CDR3 coding DNA: TGTGCCAGCAGCTATAGGACTAGCGGGGTCAATGAGCAGTTCTTC. This translates into CASSYRTSGVNEQFF. The entire variable domain, with the rest obtained from reference TRBV7-2 and TRBJ2-1, is as follows: GAGVSQSPSNKVTEKGKDVELRCDPISGHTALYWYRQSLGQGLEFLIYFQGNSAPDKSGLPSDRFSAERTGGSVSTLTIQRTQQEDSAVYLCASSYRTSGVNEQFFGPGTRLTVL.